The 26 T cell receptor beta chains given below trace back to one sample, sequenced in a study of technical replicates of blood from a handful of donors. The method was immunoSEQ multiplex PCR; TCRdb's version includes in-frame clones alone and lacks a portion of them. The sample shows around 15,000 clones, about four fifths of them seen only once. Sequenced input: PBMCs. The receptors derive from a human donor in good health. Some clones in this sample may be carry-over from other donors' samples.

The chain carries TRBV6-6 and TRBJ2-5, with TRBD2 identical over 7 bases. Germline-derived CDR1 and CDR2 are MNHNY and SVGAGI (reference sequence). The CDR3 runs 16 residues. V lost 3 bases, J lost 4 bases, and 11 bases stayed unmatched. The CDR3 DNA sequence: TGTGCCAGCAGTTATGTGGCGGGAGTCGTCGGAGAGACCCAGTACTTC. Protein: CASSYVAGVVGETQYF.

This sequence joins TRBV28 and TRBJ2-3, with TRBD1 as a possible D gene (5 bases). Between the trimmed V and J ends, which lost 2 bases and 1 base, there was a span of 13 bases. From germline, CDR1 is MDHEN and CDR2 SYDVKM. CDR3 length: 16 residues. This CDR3 is CASSLTGTLGTDTQYF. The DNA of the CDR3 is TGTGCCAGCAGTTTAACAGGTACACTGGGCACAGATACGCAGTATTTT. Using reference TRBV28 and TRBJ2-3 for the parts outside the CDR3, the full variable domain is DVKVTQSSRYLVKRTGEKVFLECVQDMDHENMFWYRQDPGLGLRLIYFSYDVKMKEKGDIPEGYSVSREKKERFSLILESASTNQTSMYLCASSLTGTLGTDTQYFGPGTRLTVL.

This chain uses TRBV7-6 with TRBJ2-2, with 15 nucleotides matching TRBD2. CDR3 length: 19 residues. Germline V gene sequence: CDR1 SGHVS, CDR2 FNYEAQ. Trimming at V came to 5 bases and at J to 6 bases, leaving 13 bases not matched to a gene. The CDR3 coding sequence is TGTGCCAGCAGCCTTGGACAGGGACTAGCGGGAGGACAGGCCGGGGAGCTGTTTTTT. Translated, it gives CASSLGQGLAGGQAGELFF.

The V call is TRBV2, the J call TRBJ2-7; D gene ambiguous. The V gene's germline CDR1 is SNHLY and CDR2 FYNNEI. The CDR3 runs 12 residues. Trimming removed 8 bases at V and 3 bases at J, with 11 bases between. CDR3 sequence reads: CASFYADYEQYF. CDR3 in DNA: TGTGCCAGCTTCTACGCTGACTACGAGCAGTACTTC.

In this sample, this clone turned up a few times. The chain recombines TRBV18 with TRBJ1-3; D is uncertain. Trimming left V 3 bases short and J 0 bases short, with 9 bases between. Germline V gene sequence: CDR1 KGHSH, CDR2 LQKENI. The CDR3 consists of 15 residues. The CDR3 bases are TGTGCCAGCTCACCCCGGAGCAACTCTGGAAACACCATATATTTT. Its protein is CASSPRSNSGNTIYF.

The rearrangement links TRBV19 to TRBJ1-5, with TRBD1 matching 10 bases. V shed 6 bases, J shed 9 bases, and the junction held 17 bases outside the gene matches. The CDR3 totals 17 residues. CDR1 is LNHDA and CDR2 is SQIVND in the germline V gene (reference sequence). The CDR3: CASRSRDRGFDRAPQHF. The CDR3 region has the DNA TGTGCCAGTAGGAGCCGGGACAGGGGCTTTGACAGGGCGCCCCAGCATTTT.

This clone was counted only a few times. The chain uses TRBV5-1 and TRBJ1-3, with D possibly matching TRBD1 (6 bases). CDR1 and CDR2 from the germline V gene are SGHRS and YFSETQ. V was cut by 0 bases and J by 4 bases, with 8 bases left in between. The CDR3 length is 14 residues. The CDR3 nucleotides are TGCGCCAGCAGCTTGGGGGACAAAGGAAACACCATATATTTT. Protein product: CASSLGDKGNTIYF. The whole variable domain, filled in from reference TRBV5-1 and TRBJ1-3, reads KAGVTQTPRYLIKTRGQQVTLSCSPISGHRSVSWYQQTPGQGLQFLFEYFSETQRNKGNFPGRFSGRQFSNSRSEMNVSTLELGDSALYLCASSLGDKGNTIYFGEGSWLTVV.

V gene TRBV10-3 combines with J gene TRBJ1-1; 7 bases fit TRBD1. CDR3 length: 14 residues. V was clipped by 3 bases and J by 12 bases; unmatched bases: 13. Germline V gene lookup returns CDR1 ENHRY and CDR2 SYGVKD. The CDR3 DNA reads as TGTGCCATCAGTGACCCCAAAATTGGGGACAGCCCTTTCTTT. Protein sequence: CAISDPKIGDSPFF.

The chain links TRBV4-1 to TRBJ2-5; D not certain. Germline CDR1 MGHRA, CDR2 YSYEKL. The length of the CDR3 is 15 residues. The V end lost 0 bases, the J end lost 5 bases, and 13 bases lay between the germline ends. The DNA of the CDR3 is TGCGCCAGCAGCCAAGATCTGACCCGGAGCGAGACCCAGTACTTC. Protein sequence: CASSQDLTRSETQYF.

CDR3 in DNA: TGCGCCAGCAGCTTTTCCGACATGAACACTGAAGCTTTCTTT. Translated: CASSFSDMNTEAFF. The chain is built from TRBV5-1 and TRBJ1-1; no firm D call. This CDR3 is 14 amino acids long. Germline V gives CDR1 SGHRS, CDR2 YFSETQ. Trimming took off 2 bases at V and 0 bases at J, with 8 bases between the two ends.

CDR3 loop: CASTETGAGANVLTF. CDR3 in DNA: TGTGCCAGCACAGAGACAGGGGCTGGGGCCAACGTCCTGACTTTC. This sequence joins TRBV28 and TRBJ2-6; 8 nucleotides match TRBD1. Unmatched junction bases numbered 4, after V lost 7 bases and J lost 2 bases. The CDR3 totals 15 residues. Germline lookup yields CDR1 MDHEN and CDR2 SYDVKM.

The chain joins TRBV2 to TRBJ1-3; tentative D call: TRBD1 (6 bases). CDR1 SNHLY and CDR2 FYNNEI come from the germline V gene. With 3 bases removed from V and 2 bases from J, the gap between germline ends came to 11 bases. The CDR3 is made up of 15 amino acids. The CDR3 is CASSDWTEAGNTIYF. The DNA for the CDR3 is TGTGCCAGCAGTGACTGGACAGAAGCTGGAAACACCATATATTTT. The variable domain in full, with the rest retrieved from reference TRBV2 and TRBJ1-3, is EPEVTQTPSHQVTQMGQEVILRCVPISNHLYFYWYRQILGQKVEFLVSFYNNEISEKSEIFDDQFSVERPDGSNFTLKIRSTKLEDSAMYFCASSDWTEAGNTIYFGEGSWLTVV.

The J gene is TRBJ1-4, the V gene TRBV11-2; D is unresolved. The germline V gene encodes CDR1 SGHAT and CDR2 FQNNGV. The CDR3 is 14 amino acids. V was cut by 3 bases and J by 8 bases, with 13 bases left in between. The CDR3 sequence: CASSFGPTGEKLFF. In DNA form, the CDR3 reads TGTGCCAGCAGCTTTGGACCCACGGGAGAAAAACTGTTTTTT.

V usage is TRBV25-1 and J usage is TRBJ2-2; 8 nucleotides line up with TRBD1. The CDR3 runs to 16 residues. With V trimmed by 4 bases and J by 4 bases, 8 bases remained unmatched. In germline, CDR1 is MGHDK, CDR2 SYGVNS. CDR3 region: CASSAHRGDGTGELFF. The CDR3 coding sequence is TGTGCCAGCAGTGCCCACAGGGGGGACGGCACCGGGGAGCTGTTTTTT. The full variable domain, with the rest looked up from reference TRBV25-1 and TRBJ2-2, is EADIYQTPRYLVIGTGKKITLECSQTMGHDKMYWYQQDPGMELHLIHYSYGVNSTEKGDLSSESTVSRIRTEHFPLTLESARPSHTSQYLCASSAHRGDGTGELFFGEGSRLTVL.

The J gene is TRBJ2-3, the V gene TRBV7-2; 14 nucleotides line up with TRBD2. J lost 14 bases, V lost 5 bases, and 15 bases had no gene match. Germline values: CDR1 SGHTA, CDR2 FQGNSA. The CDR3 is 16 amino acids. The chain's CDR3 is CASSPPLGTSGSPPYF. The CDR3 coding sequence is TGTGCCAGCAGCCCCCCGTTAGGGACTAGCGGGAGTCCCCCGTATTTT.

This chain connects TRBV6-1 to TRBJ2-1; TRBD1 matches at 7 bases. Germline CDR1 is MNHNS and CDR2 is SASEGT. This CDR3 has 13 residues. The V segment lost 11 bases and the J segment 4 bases; nucleotides outside the gene matches: 8. CDR3 protein: CAPRTGSYNEQFF. Written as DNA, the CDR3 is TGTGCCCCCAGGACAGGATCATACAATGAGCAGTTCTTC.

The gene calls are TRBV29-1 and TRBJ1-1; D may be TRBD1 (6 bases). CDR1 is SQVTM, CDR2 ANQGSEA, per germline. This CDR3 comprises 17 residues. V was cut by 6 bases and J by 6 bases, with 29 bases left in between. CDR3 in DNA: TGCAGCGTAGTACAGATTATGCAGGGGCGAAGTAGGGCTGAAGCTTTCTTT. It yields the protein CSVVQIMQGRSRAEAFF.

This clone appeared a few times. The chain combines TRBV25-1 with TRBJ1-5; D is unclear. Germline values: CDR1 MGHDK, CDR2 SYGVNS. The CDR3 spans 17 residues. Trimming left V 4 bases short and J 3 bases short, with 19 bases between. The CDR3 reads CASSATHCLVLNQPQHF. Here the CDR3 DNA reads TGTGCCAGCAGTGCCACCCATTGTCTAGTCCTCAATCAGCCCCAGCATTTT.

The gene calls are TRBV7-2 and TRBJ1-1; TRBD1 matches at 7 bases. This CDR3 is built from 14 residues. Germline CDR1 reads SGHTA; CDR2 reads FQGNSA. Losses at the gene ends were 5 bases for V and 0 bases for J; bases not matched to a gene: 3. The CDR3 DNA reads as TGTGCCAGCAGCCGGGACAGACTGAACACTGAAGCTTTCTTT. It is translated as CASSRDRLNTEAFF.

The chain couples TRBV6-5 to TRBJ1-3; possible D gene TRBD1, 5 bases. V lost 6 bases to trimming and J lost 4 bases, with 10 bases between them. The CDR3 extends over 13 amino acids. CDR1 is MNHEY and CDR2 is SVGAGI in the germline V gene. The CDR3 protein is CASSREPGNTIYF. CDR3 DNA: TGTGCCAGCAGCAGGGAACCAGGAAACACCATATATTTT.

This clone was observed a single time. The V and J genes are TRBV28 and TRBJ2-1; D may be TRBD2 (7 bases). In germline, CDR1 is MDHEN, CDR2 SYDVKM. Trimming took 11 bases from V and 10 from J, leaving 21 bases between them. This CDR3 region has 13 residues. The CDR3 DNA sequence: TGTGCCCTCCGGATGGGGGGGAGGGGGGAGCAGTTCTTC. It yields the protein CALRMGGRGEQFF.

This chain links TRBV7-9 with TRBJ1-2; no clear D. V was cut by 2 bases and J by 7 bases, with 11 bases left in between. The CDR3 loop spans 13 amino acids. From germline, CDR1 is SEHNR and CDR2 FQNEAQ (reference sequence). This chain's CDR3 is CASSLSLTGGYTF. The CDR3 DNA reads as TGTGCCAGCAGCTTATCTTTGACGGGTGGCTACACCTTC.

The J gene is TRBJ2-7, the V gene TRBV7-8; TRBD1 agrees at 9 bases. This CDR3 spans 15 amino acids. The germline V gene has CDR1 SGHVS and CDR2 FQNEAQ. V lost 4 bases, J lost 4 bases, and 8 bases stayed unmatched. The CDR3 DNA sequence: TGTGCCAGCAGCTCCCCCGGGACAGGGACGTACGAGCAGTACTTC. It yields the protein CASSSPGTGTYEQYF.

This sequence joins TRBV19 and TRBJ1-1, with 8 bases lining up with TRBD1. Germline CDR1 LNHDA, CDR2 SQIVND (reference sequence). The CDR3 runs 15 residues. With V trimmed by 10 bases and J by 1 base, 11 bases remained unmatched. CDR3 sequence: CATIQGGLANTEAFF. CDR3 sequence (DNA): TGTGCCACTATACAGGGGGGGCTAGCGAACACTGAAGCTTTCTTT.

The chain carries TRBV5-1 and TRBJ2-5; 9 bases agree with TRBD2. The V gene end was trimmed by 4 bases and the J gene end by 5 bases; junction bases not matched to a gene: 3. The CDR3 has 13 residues. Germline V lookup: CDR1 SGHRS, CDR2 YFSETQ. The CDR3 sequence is CASSGTSPETQYF. The DNA of the CDR3 is TGCGCCAGCAGCGGGACTAGCCCTGAGACCCAGTACTTC.

This sequence joins TRBV2 and TRBJ2-3; possibly TRBD2 for D (5 bases). Looked up from germline, CDR1 is SNHLY and CDR2 is FYNNEI. CDR3 length: 14 amino acids. The germline V and J ends were trimmed by 7 bases and 3 bases, with 14 bases remaining between them. The CDR3: CASKDSPSTDTQYF. The DNA of the CDR3 is TGTGCCAGCAAGGACTCGCCCTCGACAGATACGCAGTATTTT.